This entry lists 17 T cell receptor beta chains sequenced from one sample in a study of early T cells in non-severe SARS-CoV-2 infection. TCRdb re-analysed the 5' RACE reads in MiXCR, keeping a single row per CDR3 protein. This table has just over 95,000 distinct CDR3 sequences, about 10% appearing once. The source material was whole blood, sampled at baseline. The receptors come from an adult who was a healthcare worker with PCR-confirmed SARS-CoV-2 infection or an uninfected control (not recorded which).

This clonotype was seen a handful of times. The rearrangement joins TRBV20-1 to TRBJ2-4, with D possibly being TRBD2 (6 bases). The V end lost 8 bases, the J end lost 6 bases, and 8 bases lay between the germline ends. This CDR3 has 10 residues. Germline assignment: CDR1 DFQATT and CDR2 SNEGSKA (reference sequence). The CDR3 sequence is CSPAGNIQYF. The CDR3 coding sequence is TGCAGTCCAGCGGGAAACATTCAGTACTTC.

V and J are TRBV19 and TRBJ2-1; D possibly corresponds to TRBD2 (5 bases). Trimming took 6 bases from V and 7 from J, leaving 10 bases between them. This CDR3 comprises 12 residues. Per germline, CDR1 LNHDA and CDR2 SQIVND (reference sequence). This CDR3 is CASSGVYNEQFF. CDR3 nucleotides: TGTGCCAGTAGCGGGGTTTATAATGAGCAGTTCTTC.

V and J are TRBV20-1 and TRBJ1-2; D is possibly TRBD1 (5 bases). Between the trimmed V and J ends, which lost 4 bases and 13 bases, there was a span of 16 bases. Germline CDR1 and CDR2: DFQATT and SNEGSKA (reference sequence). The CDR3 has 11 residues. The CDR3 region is CSAILFEGRTF. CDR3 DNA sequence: TGCAGTGCTATACTATTCGAGGGGCGCACCTTC.

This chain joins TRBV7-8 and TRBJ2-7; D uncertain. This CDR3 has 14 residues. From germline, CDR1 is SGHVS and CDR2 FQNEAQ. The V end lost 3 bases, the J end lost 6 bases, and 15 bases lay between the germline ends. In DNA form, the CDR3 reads TGTGCCAGCAGCTTGGGCTCGGGTTTAGGCGAGCAGTACTTC. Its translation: CASSLGSGLGEQYF.

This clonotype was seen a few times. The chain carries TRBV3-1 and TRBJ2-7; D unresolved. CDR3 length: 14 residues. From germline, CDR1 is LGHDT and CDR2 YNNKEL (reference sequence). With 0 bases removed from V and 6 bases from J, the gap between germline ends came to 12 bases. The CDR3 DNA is TGTGCCAGCAGCCAAGATGAGGCGCCTATCGAGCAGTACTTC. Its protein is CASSQDEAPIEQYF.

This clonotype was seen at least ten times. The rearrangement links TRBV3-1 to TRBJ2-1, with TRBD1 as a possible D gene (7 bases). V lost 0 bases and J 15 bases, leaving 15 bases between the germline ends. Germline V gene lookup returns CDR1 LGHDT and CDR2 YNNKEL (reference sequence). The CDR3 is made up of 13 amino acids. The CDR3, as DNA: TGTGCCAGCAGCCAAGACGGGACAGCGGGTGGGTTCTTC. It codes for CASSQDGTAGGFF.

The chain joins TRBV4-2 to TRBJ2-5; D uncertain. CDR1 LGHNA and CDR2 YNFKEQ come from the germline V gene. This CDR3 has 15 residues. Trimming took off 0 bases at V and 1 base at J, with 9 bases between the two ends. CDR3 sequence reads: CASSQERASQETQYF. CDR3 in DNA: TGTGCCAGCAGCCAAGAAAGGGCTAGCCAAGAGACCCAGTACTTC.

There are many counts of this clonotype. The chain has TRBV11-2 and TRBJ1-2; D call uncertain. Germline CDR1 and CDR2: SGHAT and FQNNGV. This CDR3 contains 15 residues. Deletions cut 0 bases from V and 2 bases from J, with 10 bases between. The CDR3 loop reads CASSLDRAANYGYTF. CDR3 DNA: TGTGCCAGCAGCTTAGATAGGGCAGCGAACTATGGCTACACCTTC.

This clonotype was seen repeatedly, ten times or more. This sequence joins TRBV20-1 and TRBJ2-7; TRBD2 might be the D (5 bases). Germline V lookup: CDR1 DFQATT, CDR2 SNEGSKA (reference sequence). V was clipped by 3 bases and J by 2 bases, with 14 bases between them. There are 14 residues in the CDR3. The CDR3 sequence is CSASRRTSTYEQYF. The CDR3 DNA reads TGCAGTGCTAGCCGAAGAACTAGTACCTACGAGCAGTACTTC.

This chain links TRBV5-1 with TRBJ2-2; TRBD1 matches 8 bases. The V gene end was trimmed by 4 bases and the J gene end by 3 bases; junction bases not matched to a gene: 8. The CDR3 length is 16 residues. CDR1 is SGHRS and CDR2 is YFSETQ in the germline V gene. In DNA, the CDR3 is TGCGCCAGCAGCCCGAGACAGGGGTTTGACACCGGGGAGCTGTTTTTT. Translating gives CASSPRQGFDTGELFF.

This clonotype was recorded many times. CDR3 region: CSARALAGEDEQYF. The DNA of the CDR3 is TGCAGTGCTAGAGCACTAGCGGGAGAAGACGAGCAGTACTTC. The chain joins TRBV20-1 to TRBJ2-7; TRBD2 agrees at 11 bases. The CDR3 is made up of 14 amino acids. Germline loops: CDR1 DFQATT, CDR2 SNEGSKA (reference sequence). After removal of 1 base from V and 5 bases from J, the junction contained 4 bases not matched to a gene.

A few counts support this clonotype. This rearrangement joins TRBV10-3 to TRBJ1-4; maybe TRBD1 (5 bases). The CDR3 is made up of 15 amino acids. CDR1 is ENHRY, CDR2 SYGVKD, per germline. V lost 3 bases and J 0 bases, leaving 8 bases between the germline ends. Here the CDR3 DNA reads TGTGCCATCAGTGAACAGGCCACAACTAATGAAAAACTGTTTTTT. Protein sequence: CAISEQATTNEKLFF.

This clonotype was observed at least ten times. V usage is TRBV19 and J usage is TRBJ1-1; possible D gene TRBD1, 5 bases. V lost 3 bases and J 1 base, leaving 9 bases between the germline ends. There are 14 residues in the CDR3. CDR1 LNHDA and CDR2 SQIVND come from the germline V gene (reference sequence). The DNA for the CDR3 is TGTGCCAGTAGTATGAATCAGGGGAACACTGAAGCTTTCTTT. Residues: CASSMNQGNTEAFF. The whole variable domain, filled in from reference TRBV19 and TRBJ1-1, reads DGGITQSPKYLFRKEGQNVTLSCEQNLNHDAMYWYRQDPGQGLRLIYYSQIVNDFQKGDIAEGYSVSREKKESFPLTVTSAQKNPTAFYLCASSMNQGNTEAFFGQGTRLTVV.

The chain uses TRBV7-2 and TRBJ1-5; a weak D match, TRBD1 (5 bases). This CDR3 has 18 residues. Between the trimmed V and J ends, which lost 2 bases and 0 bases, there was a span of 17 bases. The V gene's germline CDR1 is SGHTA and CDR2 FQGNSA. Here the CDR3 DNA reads TGTGCCAGCAGCTTAAAAAGGCAGGGCCCCTTTAGCAATCAGCCCCAGCATTTT. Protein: CASSLKRQGPFSNQPQHF. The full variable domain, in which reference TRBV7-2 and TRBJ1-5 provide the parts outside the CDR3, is GAGVSQSPSNKVTEKGKDVELRCDPISGHTALYWYRQSLGQGLEFLIYFQGNSAPDKSGLPSDRFSAERTGGSVSTLTIQRTQQEDSAVYLCASSLKRQGPFSNQPQHFGDGTRLSIL.

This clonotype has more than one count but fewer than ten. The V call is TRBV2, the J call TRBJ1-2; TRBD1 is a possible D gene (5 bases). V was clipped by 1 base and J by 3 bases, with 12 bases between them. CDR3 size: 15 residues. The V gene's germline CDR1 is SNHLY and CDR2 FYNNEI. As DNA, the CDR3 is TGTGCCAGCAGTGAAGGCCAGGGACTGTACTATGGCTACACCTTC. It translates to CASSEGQGLYYGYTF.

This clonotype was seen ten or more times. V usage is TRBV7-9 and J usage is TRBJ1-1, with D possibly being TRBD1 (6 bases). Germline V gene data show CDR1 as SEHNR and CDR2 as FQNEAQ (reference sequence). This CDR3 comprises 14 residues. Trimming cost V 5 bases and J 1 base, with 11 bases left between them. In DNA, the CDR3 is TGTGCCAGCAGCCCTTGGACAGAGAACACTGAAGCTTTCTTT. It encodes CASSPWTENTEAFF.

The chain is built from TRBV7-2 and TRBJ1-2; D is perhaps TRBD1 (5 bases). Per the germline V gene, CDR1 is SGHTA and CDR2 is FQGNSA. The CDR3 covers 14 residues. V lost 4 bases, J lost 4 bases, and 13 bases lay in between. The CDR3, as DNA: TGTGCCAGCAGCTCCCCGACAGCCCCCTATGGCTACACCTTC. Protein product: CASSSPTAPYGYTF.